This TCR beta chain was retrieved from a study of siplizumab effects on memory and regulatory T cells (dated by TCRdb to 2018 to 2020). With regard to the full study: The study looked at the effect of siplizumab, an anti-CD2 antibody, on alloreactive T-cell subsets in allogeneic mixed lymphocyte reactions made from human PBMCs.

To note about this clone: No antigen is known for it. No clone much larger than this one lies a single base away; base qualities are absent.

The investigation overall reported the following: Because sequences below about 10^-5 frequency were poorly captured, only a minor fraction of alloreactive clones could be mapped to unstimulated subsets. The cumulative frequency of alloreactive sequences that could be traced back to unstimulated CD4+ memory T cells was significantly reduced by siplizumab. For roughly 80-97% of proliferating CD4+ or CD8+ clones, no naive or memory phenotype could be assigned. Greater diversity appeared to be present in unstimulated naive T cells than in memory T cells, and a substantial contribution to the alloresponse seemed to be made by naive cells. Among mappable alloreactive CD4+ clones, the Treg-derived fraction averaged 68.8% with siplizumab versus approximately 27% in control reactions. Whether proliferating Tregs from siplizumab cultures were suppressive was not functionally confirmed.

To prepare the library, the immunoSEQ multiplex PCR assay was applied. Each sample had 9 x 10^4 or so TCR templates assayed by the deep sequencing platform. Genomic DNA extracted from sorted T cells was the material used for TCRbeta CDR3 sequencing. Per the authors' processing: The R programming language was used for the clonal analysis of the TCRbeta CDR3 data. Unstimulated samples were compared with post-reaction CFSE-low samples to define alloreactive CD4+ and CD8+ clones. Regulatory or non-regulatory origin was assigned to alloreactive CD4+ clones by matching of sequences to sorted unstimulated Treg and non-Treg repertoires. Entries here come from immuneACCESS through TCRdb and include only in-frame sequences with V and J called. Some clones fail to appear in such tables; in the studies checked, an unresolved V gene covers under half of the shortfall, and the cause of the remainder is unknown. The DNA gave D and trimming, while V, J and clone size come from that table. The sample contains approximately 100,000 clones, about 93% of them found a single time. The ten largest account for around 0.6% of the sample.

TCRbeta CDR3 sequencing was performed on sorted unstimulated T cells and on proliferating T cells recovered from mixed lymphocyte reactions. Fresh whole blood from ten HLA-typed healthy donors was used as the source from which PBMCs were isolated. Unstimulated CD4+ regulatory T cells were FACS-sorted to map the origin of alloreactive clones. The sequenced material came from Tregs sorted from blood. This receptor was taken from a human donor in good health.

For the CDR3, the sequence is CASSIDAASGSQGELFF. The DNA is TGTGCCAGTAGTATAGATGCGGCTAGCGGGAGTCAGGGGGAGCTGTTTTTT. Here the chain combines TRBV19 and TRBJ2-2, with 10 middle bases fitting TRBD2. Unmatched junction bases come to 9, with V trimmed by 0 bases and J by 8 bases. The CDR3 sequence holds 17 residues, the cysteine and phenylalanine included. The entry retains the CDR3 DNA only, 51 bases that are in frame from base 1. The germline V gene (reference sequence) sets CDR1 to LNHDA and CDR2 to SQIVND. Reference TRBV19 and TRBJ2-2 proteins supply the regions before and after the CDR3; the full variable domain is: DGGITQSPKYLFRKEGQNVTLSCEQNLNHDAMYWYRQDPGQGLRLIYYSQIVNDFQKGDIAEGYSVSREKKESFPLTVTSAQKNPTAFYLCASSIDAASGSQGELFFGEGSRLTVL.